The T cell receptor (beta chain) described here comes from a study of regulatory T cells. Regarding the study as a whole: Patient repertoires had restricted TRB V-J pairs and skewed V and J usage, most in Tregs. Compared with controls, patient regulatory T-cell samples yielded roughly tenfold fewer unique productive reads. Compared with autologous conventional CD4+ cells and control regulatory cells, CD3G-deficient regulatory T cells showed reduced diversity.

Germline V CDR1 and CDR2: SGHVS, FQNEAQ. Trimming took off 4 bases at V and 0 bases at J, with 7 bases between the two ends. The CDR3 totals 13 residues. A note on this clone: The antigen is unknown.

The PCR used 52 TRBV and 13 TRBJ primers. The table came from immunoSEQ multiplex PCR; TCRdb's copy has only in-frame clones and leaves some out. This table holds around 4,000 clones, around 92% found once. This receptor was identified in a child under 10 years old with CD3G deficiency. This chain joins TRBV7-8 and TRBJ2-7; a possible D gene is TRBD1 (5 bases). The sample was CD4+ Tregs sorted from blood. The CDR3 nucleotides read TGTGCCAGCAGCTACAGGAGCTCCTACGAGCAGTACTTC. Translating it yields CASSYRSSYEQYF.